This TCR beta chain was documented in a study of Ad26.COV2.S vaccination and SARS-CoV-2 variants. Treatment defined: some 19 received Ad26.COV2.S at low or high dose, single or two shots; about 5 received placebo; per-sample allocation not given. The samples date from day 63 after the first vaccine or placebo injection. The CDR3 is made up of 14 amino acids. Trimming removed 0 bases at V and 6 bases at J, with 12 bases between. Germline CDR1 and CDR2: GTSNPN and SVGIG (reference sequence). Assay used: immunoSEQ multiplex PCR; TCRdb lists only in-frame clones, some missing. The top ten hold around 3% of the sample, which has approximately 280,000 clones, 80% to 90% seen once.

This receptor was taken from a person between 18 and 59 years old who received the Ad26.COV2.S COVID-19 vaccine or a placebo. The genes are TRBV30 and TRBJ2-1; no reliable D call. The source was peripheral blood, collected in a trial of Ad26.COV2.S vaccine versus placebo. The DNA of the CDR3 is TGTGCCTGGAGTGTAAGGTCCCTGGGCAATGAGCAGTTCTTC. It yields the protein CAWSVRSLGNEQFF.